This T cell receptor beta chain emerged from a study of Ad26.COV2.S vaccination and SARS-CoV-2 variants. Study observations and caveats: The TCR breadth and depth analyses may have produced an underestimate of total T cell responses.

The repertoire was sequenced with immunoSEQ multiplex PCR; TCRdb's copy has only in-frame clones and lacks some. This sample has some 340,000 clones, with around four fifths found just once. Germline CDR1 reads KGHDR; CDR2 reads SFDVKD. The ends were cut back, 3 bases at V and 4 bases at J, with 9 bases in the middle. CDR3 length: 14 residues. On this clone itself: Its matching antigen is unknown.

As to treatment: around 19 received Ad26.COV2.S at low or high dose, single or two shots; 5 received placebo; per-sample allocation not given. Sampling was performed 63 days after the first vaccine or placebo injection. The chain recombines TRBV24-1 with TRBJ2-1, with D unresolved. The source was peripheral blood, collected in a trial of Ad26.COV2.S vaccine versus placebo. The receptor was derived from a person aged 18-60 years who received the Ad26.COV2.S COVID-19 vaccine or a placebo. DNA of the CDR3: TGTGCCACCAGTGATGGCAGAAATTACAATGAGCAGTTCTTC. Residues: CATSDGRNYNEQFF.